This note documents a single T cell receptor beta chain sequence. This entry comes from a study of blood T cell repertoires in COVID-19. As for the study in general: Acute and convalescent COVID-19 specimens originated in the United States, Italy and Spain.

The V and J ends lost 1 base and 4 bases respectively, with 7 bases between them. The CDR3 is 13 amino acids. Germline-derived CDR1 and CDR2 are MGHRA and YSYEKL. Source study methods: The assay estimated nucleated cells by amplifying reference gene primers. Libraries were prepared by immunoSEQ multiplex PCR; TCRdb keeps only in-frame clonotypes and omits some of them. That table supplies the V and J calls and clone size; D and trimming were determined from the DNA. This table has roughly 250,000 clones, around 89% appearing once. Individuals aged roughly 18 to 100 years were recruited from roughly 22 US areas.

The J gene is TRBJ1-1, the V gene TRBV4-1; D is unclear. The material sequenced was PBMCs or T cells enriched from blood (not recorded which). The sequence was obtained from a woman in her thirties or forties with acute COVID-19. The CDR3 spells CASSQAPITEAFF. The DNA of the CDR3 is TGCGCCAGCAGCCAAGCCCCTATCACTGAAGCTTTCTTT.